This T cell receptor (beta chain) was found in a study of CXCR3-negative and CXCR3-positive naive CD8 T cells. General study findings and limits: TRB CDR3 hydrophobicity was greater in CXCR3-positive naive cells than in CXCR3-negative naive cells.

For this clonotype: As yet, its antigen is unknown.

This CDR3 region has 16 residues. Germline V gene lookup returns CDR1 SGHNT and CDR2 YYREEE (reference sequence). UMI labels and 5' RACE were used to prepare the TRB cDNA libraries. After re-calling the 5' RACE reads, TCRdb lists one entry per CDR3 protein, DNA absent. The listing contains some 140,000 distinct CDR3 sequences. Sample: naive CXCR3+ CD8+ T cells from blood. Sample subset: CD45RO-CCR7+CD27+CD95- naive CD8+ T cells expressing CXCR3 (TNR3+). V gene TRBV5-4 combines with J gene TRBJ2-5. The source is a human donor in good health. Some clones in this sample may be carry-over from other donors' samples. CDR3 region: CASSVGLLTTQETQYF. Filled out from reference TRBV5-4 and TRBJ2-5, the complete variable domain reads ETGVTQSPTHLIKTRGQQVTLRCSSQSGHNTVSWYQQALGQGPQFIFQYYREEENGRGNFPPRFSGLQFPNYSSELNVNALELDDSALYLCASSVGLLTTQETQYFGPGTRLLVL.